This T cell receptor (beta chain) was recovered during a study of cytomegalovirus exposure and HLA in healthy donors. General study results and limits: The study labeled approximately 150 TCR beta chains cytomegalovirus-associated. One variant, a missense change in DCLRE1C, was linked in a later analysis to TCR beta V- and J-gene trimming. Reports indicated that the classifier achieved high specificity and sensitivity in diagnosing cytomegalovirus status.

Both 60 Vbeta primers and 13 Jbeta primers went into the PCR. Using immunoSEQ multiplex PCR, the repertoire was profiled, and TCRdb retains in-frame clones only, with some absent. The repertoire has more than 100,000 clones, 55% to 65% of them found once; the top ten carry less than 12%. The V end lost 6 bases, the J end lost 0 bases, and 15 bases lay between the germline ends. Germline values: CDR1 MNHNS, CDR2 SASEGT. This CDR3 is built from 15 residues. In regard to this clone: What it recognizes is unknown.

The sequence was obtained from a man aged 35 to 55 in good health and CMV-seropositive. The chain uses TRBV6-1 and TRBJ2-7; D might be TRBD1 (6 bases). The sequenced sample consisted of PBMCs. Here the CDR3 DNA reads TGTGCCAGCAGCCCGACAGGAGAAGGCTCCTACGAGCAGTACTTC. Residues: CASSPTGEGSYEQYF.